Below, 29 T cell receptor beta chains from the same sample are listed, as sequenced in a study of blood T cell repertoires in COVID-19. The repertoire was sequenced with immunoSEQ multiplex PCR; TCRdb's copy has only in-frame clones and lacks some. Among around 100,000 clones listed, about 87% were seen once. The sequencing input was peripheral blood. All receptors derive from a man aged 50 or older with active or convalescent COVID-19.

The CDR3 DNA sequence: TGTGCCAGCAGCCAAGGGGGCCGGGGGACTGAAGCTTTCTTT. It encodes CASSQGGRGTEAFF. V is TRBV4-2 and J is TRBJ1-1, with D perhaps matching TRBD1 (5 bases). Per germline, CDR1 LGHNA and CDR2 YNFKEQ. CDR3 length equals 14 residues. V lost 1 base and J lost 5, with 11 bases in between.

V gene TRBV11-2 combines with J gene TRBJ2-5; the match to TRBD1 covers 11 bases. After removal of 0 bases from V and 4 bases from J, the junction contained 7 bases not matched to a gene. Germline V gene sequence: CDR1 SGHAT, CDR2 FQNNGV. This CDR3 contains 17 residues. CDR3 region: CASSLESGQGASETQYF. As DNA, the CDR3 is TGTGCCAGCAGCTTAGAGTCCGGACAGGGGGCTTCAGAGACCCAGTACTTC.

The CDR3 DNA follows: TGTGCCAGCACCCCCGGCGGGTGGGAGGTTGGGTATAATGAGCAGTTCTTC. It specifies CASTPGGWEVGYNEQFF. The chain carries TRBV7-9 and TRBJ2-1, with a possible D match to TRBD2 (6 bases). Germline lookup yields CDR1 SEHNR and CDR2 FQNEAQ (reference sequence). Between the trimmed V and J ends, which lost 7 bases and 7 bases, there was a span of 26 bases. The CDR3 length is 17 residues. The variable domain in full, completed from reference TRBV7-9 and TRBJ2-1, reads DTGVSQNPRHKITKRGQNVTFRCDPISEHNRLYWYRQTLGQGPEFLTYFQNEAQLEKSRLLSDRFSAERPKGSFSTLEIQRTEQGDSAMYLCASTPGGWEVGYNEQFFGPGTRLTVL.

J is TRBJ1-5 and V is TRBV28, with D possibly being TRBD1 (6 bases). The CDR3 is 15 residues long. V lost 3 bases and J 5 bases, leaving 14 bases between the germline ends. Germline CDR1 is MDHEN and CDR2 is SYDVKM. The CDR3 protein is CASSFGTLRYQPQHF. Written as DNA, the CDR3 is TGTGCCAGCAGTTTCGGGACACTCCGTTATCAGCCCCAGCATTTT. Complete variable domain (other parts from reference TRBV28 and TRBJ1-5): DVKVTQSSRYLVKRTGEKVFLECVQDMDHENMFWYRQDPGLGLRLIYFSYDVKMKEKGDIPEGYSVSREKKERFSLILESASTNQTSMYLCASSFGTLRYQPQHFGDGTRLSIL.

In its sample, this clone was seen a few times. The chain recombines TRBV24-1 with TRBJ2-3; D perhaps matches TRBD1 (6 bases). Germline lookup yields CDR1 KGHDR and CDR2 SFDVKD. Trimming pared 3 bases from V and 3 bases from J, leaving 12 bases between. The CDR3 is 15 residues long. The CDR3 region is CATSDGSDRTDTQYF. In nucleotides, the CDR3 is TGTGCCACCAGTGATGGCTCAGACAGGACAGATACGCAGTATTTT.

This clone was recorded only once. The chain carries TRBV19 and TRBJ1-1, with D possibly TRBD1 on 6 matching bases. CDR3 length: 16 amino acids. Trimming removed 3 bases from V and 4 bases from J, with 18 bases in between. The germline V gene has CDR1 LNHDA and CDR2 SQIVND (reference sequence). CDR3 sequence: CASSMGPTGFATEAFF. CDR3 nucleotides: TGTGCCAGTAGTATGGGTCCCACAGGGTTTGCCACTGAAGCTTTCTTT.

The chain recombines TRBV6-1 with TRBJ1-6, with 7 positions matching TRBD1. Looked up from germline, CDR1 is MNHNS and CDR2 is SASEGT. The CDR3 runs to 14 residues. The ends lost 1 base at V and 9 bases at J; junction bases unmatched: 3. The CDR3 bases are TGTGCCAGCAGTGAAGTACAGGGGAGTTCACCCCTCCACTTT. Its protein product is CASSEVQGSSPLHF.

This chain links TRBV7-2 with TRBJ2-7, with D possibly being TRBD2 (6 bases). Germline CDR1 is SGHTA and CDR2 is FQGNSA. This CDR3 comprises 14 residues. V was pared by 5 bases and J by 0 bases, with 11 bases between. The CDR3 DNA reads TGTGCCAGCAGCCGTAGCGGCAGCTCCTACGAGCAGTACTTC. Translated: CASSRSGSSYEQYF.

The rearrangement links TRBV27 to TRBJ2-1; tentative D call: TRBD2 (7 bases). With 5 bases removed from V and 8 bases from J, the gap between germline ends came to 22 bases. There are 16 residues in the CDR3. Germline CDR1 MNHEY, CDR2 SMNVEV (reference sequence). The CDR3 loop reads CASSPPGAGASDEQFF. The CDR3 nucleotides are TGTGCCAGCAGTCCCCCCGGTGCGGGGGCCAGCGATGAGCAGTTCTTC.

This clone was seen a handful of times. The genes are TRBV15 and TRBJ1-4, with TRBD1 matching 7 bases. Germline V gene data show CDR1 as LNHNV and CDR2 as YYDKDF (reference sequence). The CDR3 runs to 18 residues. J was trimmed by 0 bases and V by 4 bases; bases with no gene match: 11. The CDR3 protein is CATSTRQGSSTTNEKLFF. The CDR3 DNA reads as TGTGCCACCAGCACAAGACAGGGAAGTTCTACAACTAATGAAAAACTGTTTTTT. The variable domain in full, with the rest retrieved from reference TRBV15 and TRBJ1-4, is DAMVIQNPRYQVTQFGKPVTLSCSQTLNHNVMYWYQQKSSQAPKLLFHYYDKDFNNEADTPDNFQSRRPNTSFCFLDIRSPGLGDTAMYLCATSTRQGSSTTNEKLFFGSGTQLSVL.

The rearrangement joins TRBV4-3 to TRBJ1-3; TRBD1 is a possible D gene (5 bases). V lost 0 bases, J lost 3 bases, and 15 bases lay in between. There are 17 residues in the CDR3. In germline, CDR1 is LGHNA, CDR2 YSLEER. The CDR3 spells CASSQEYESGFGNTIYF. CDR3 DNA sequence: TGCGCCAGCAGCCAAGAATATGAGTCAGGGTTTGGAAACACCATATATTTT.

The gene calls are TRBV3-1 (or the pseudogene TRBV3-2) and TRBJ2-2, with 7 bases fitting TRBD2. CDR1 is LGHDT, CDR2 YNNKEL, per germline (reference sequence). V was clipped by 6 bases and J by 0 bases; unmatched bases: 10. There are 17 residues in the CDR3. The CDR3 is CASRPRGDGANTGELFF. As DNA, the CDR3 is TGTGCCAGCAGACCCCGGGGGGACGGAGCGAACACCGGGGAGCTGTTTTTT.

The CDR3 bases are TGCGCCAGCAGCCCAAATGGACACTCTAACTATGGCTACACCTTC. Its protein is CASSPNGHSNYGYTF. V is TRBV4-3 and J is TRBJ1-2; maybe TRBD1 (5 bases). The CDR3 runs 15 residues. V was shortened by 4 bases and J by 0 bases, with 12 bases between the two germline ends. Germline CDR1 LGHNA, CDR2 YSLEER.

This clone is a singleton in its sample. The chain links TRBV28 to TRBJ2-3, with D hard to call. CDR1 MDHEN and CDR2 SYDVKM come from the germline V gene. V lost 3 bases to trimming and J lost 1 base, with 8 bases between them. The CDR3 runs to 14 residues. This CDR3 reads CASSFQLGTDTQYF. As DNA, the CDR3 is TGTGCCAGCAGTTTCCAACTTGGCACAGATACGCAGTATTTT.

This clone was counted a single time. Here the CDR3 reads CASRNTGEETQYF. DNA for the CDR3: TGTGCCAGCAGGAATACAGGGGAAGAGACCCAGTACTTC. This chain uses TRBV6-5 with TRBJ2-5; 7 bases match TRBD1. After removal of 6 bases from V and 3 bases from J, the junction contained 4 bases not matched to a gene. From germline, CDR1 is MNHEY and CDR2 SVGAGI. This CDR3 is built from 13 residues.

The chain recombines TRBV29-1 with TRBJ1-1; D is perhaps TRBD1 (5 bases). The CDR3 is 14 amino acids. Deletions cut 4 bases from V and 1 base from J, with 13 bases between. CDR1 and CDR2 from the germline V gene are SQVTM and ANQGSEA. DNA for the CDR3: TGCAGCGTTGTGGGGGGACGGTCGAACACTGAAGCTTTCTTT. This codes for CSVVGGRSNTEAFF.

This clone was picked up one time. The chain uses TRBV7-9 and TRBJ2-3; 7 nucleotides align to TRBD1. With V trimmed by 5 bases and J by 6 bases, 11 bases remained unmatched. The CDR3 contains 15 residues. Germline CDR1 and CDR2: SEHNR and FQNEAQ (reference sequence). CDR3 amino acids: CASSTSGQPVDTQYF. The CDR3, as DNA: TGTGCCAGCAGCACCTCGGGACAGCCGGTGGATACGCAGTATTTT.

The V and J genes are TRBV28 and TRBJ1-3; no clear D. This CDR3 has 16 amino acids. The V end lost 5 bases, the J end lost 0 bases, and 14 bases lay between the germline ends. Germline assignment: CDR1 MDHEN and CDR2 SYDVKM. CDR3 sequence: CASSLFLDISGNTIYF. In nucleotides, the CDR3 is TGTGCCAGCAGTCTGTTTTTAGACATCTCTGGAAACACCATATATTTT.

This clone showed up just once. V gene TRBV10-3 combines with J gene TRBJ1-3; 7 bases agree with TRBD1. The trim removed 6 bases at V and 2 bases at J, leaving 1 base unmatched. The CDR3 has 13 amino acids. Germline-derived CDR1 and CDR2 are ENHRY and SYGVKD. DNA of the CDR3: TGTGCCATCAGACAGGGGCCTGGAAACACCATATATTTT. Amino acid sequence: CAIRQGPGNTIYF.

The chain carries TRBV4-1 and TRBJ1-3; TRBD1 matches at 7 bases. Germline values: CDR1 MGHRA, CDR2 YSYEKL. J lost 1 base, V lost 6 bases, and 6 bases had no gene match. The CDR3 extends over 15 amino acids. The CDR3 DNA reads as TGCGCCAGCAGTCGGGACAGCGGGTCTGGAAACACCATATATTTT. Translated, it gives CASSRDSGSGNTIYF.

The chain links TRBV30 to TRBJ2-1; 10 bases are a match to TRBD1. Germline V lookup: CDR1 GTSNPN, CDR2 SVGIG (reference sequence). J gave up 7 bases and V 5 bases, and 11 bases lay outside the gene matches. The length of the CDR3 is 15 residues. CDR3 loop: CAWFYTDRGRNEQFF. The DNA for the CDR3 is TGTGCCTGGTTCTACACCGACAGGGGGCGGAATGAGCAGTTCTTC. Based on the CDR3 plus reference TRBV30 and TRBJ2-1, the full variable domain is SQTIHQWPATLVQPVGSPLSLECTVEGTSNPNLYWYRQAAGRGLQLLFYSVGIGQISSEVPQNLSASRPQDRQFILSSKKLLLSDSGFYLCAWFYTDRGRNEQFFGPGTRLTVL.

This clone is a singleton in its sample. V and J are TRBV2 and TRBJ2-5, with 8 bases lining up with TRBD1. The germline gives CDR1 SNHLY, CDR2 FYNNEI. The V and J ends lost 5 bases and 5 bases, in that order; junction bases with no gene match: 4. The CDR3 runs 13 residues. The CDR3 nucleotides read TGTGCCAGCAGTCCGGACAGGGCGGAGACCCAGTACTTC. Its translation is CASSPDRAETQYF.

The chain is built from TRBV5-1 and TRBJ2-1; 13 nucleotides match TRBD2. The CDR3 length is 14 residues. J gave up 8 bases and V 4 bases, and 3 bases lay outside the gene matches. Germline-derived CDR1 and CDR2 are SGHRS and YFSETQ. The CDR3 region is CASSRTSGGDEQFF. CDR3 bases: TGCGCCAGCAGCAGGACTAGCGGGGGTGATGAGCAGTTCTTC.

There are a few counts of this clone. In DNA form, the CDR3 reads TGTGCCAGCAGCCCAGGGGATCGGACCGGGGAGCTGTTTTTT. Encoded protein: CASSPGDRTGELFF. The chain links TRBV3-1 (or the pseudogene TRBV3-2) to TRBJ2-2; TRBD1 might be the D (6 bases). V was trimmed by 4 bases and J by 5 bases, leaving 11 bases between them. CDR1 and CDR2 from the germline V gene are LGHDT and YNNKEL (reference sequence). This CDR3 region has 14 residues.

This clone was detected a few times. J is TRBJ1-3 and V is TRBV2; no clear D gene. This CDR3 spans 16 amino acids. Trimming left V 3 bases short and J 0 bases short, with 12 bases between. CDR1 is SNHLY, CDR2 FYNNEI, per germline. CDR3 sequence reads: CASSDPQTISGNTIYF. DNA for the CDR3: TGTGCCAGCAGTGATCCACAGACCATCTCTGGAAACACCATATATTTT.

The chain combines TRBV7-9 with TRBJ1-2; 8 bases fit TRBD1. V dropped 0 bases and J dropped 8; count of bases not matched to a gene: 5. This CDR3 comprises 14 residues. CDR1 is SEHNR and CDR2 is FQNEAQ in the germline V gene (reference sequence). In DNA form, the CDR3 reads TGTGCCAGCAGCTTAGCTTTGGACAGGGCAGGCTACACCTTC. This translates into CASSLALDRAGYTF.

The gene calls are TRBV5-1 and TRBJ2-3; the D gene is possibly TRBD1 (6 bases). Germline CDR1 and CDR2: SGHRS and YFSETQ. There are 12 residues in the CDR3. V was clipped by 3 bases and J by 6 bases, with 8 bases between them. CDR3 DNA sequence: TGCGCCAGCAGCTATCAGGGGGATACGCAGTATTTT. This translates into CASSYQGDTQYF.

This sequence joins TRBV25-1 and TRBJ1-6, with D unresolved. The CDR3 consists of 16 residues. V dropped 6 bases and J dropped 0 bases, with 12 bases sitting between them. The germline V gene has CDR1 MGHDK and CDR2 SYGVNS. CDR3 sequence (DNA): TGTGCCAGCAGGGAGGCGTCGAGCTCCTATAATTCACCCCTCCACTTT. Translated: CASREASSSYNSPLHF.

This clone was observed once. V usage is TRBV19 and J usage is TRBJ1-1; 8 bases are a match to TRBD1. The CDR3 runs 15 residues. Germline CDR1 and CDR2: LNHDA and SQIVND (reference sequence). After removal of 5 bases from V and 6 bases from J, the junction contained 11 bases not matched to a gene. CDR3 DNA sequence: TGTGCCAGTAGTCCTCGGACAGGGCTAGTTTCTGAAGCTTTCTTT. This sequence encodes CASSPRTGLVSEAFF.